The rows below give T cell receptor beta chains drawn from one sample of a study of CD8 T cells in ankylosing spondylitis. TCRdb fed the 5' RACE reads into MiXCR, producing one record per CDR3 protein. The sample shows some 840,000 distinct CDR3 sequences, 10% to 15% of them seen only once. Sequenced sample: blood, either unsorted or a sorted T cell fraction (not recorded which). These receptors were collected from a male donor with ankylosing spondylitis. Each CDR3 is given with its conserved first and last residue. The D gene is left open where the match is weak. Size is omitted from some rows. Given values are once, few, many or a class for expanded clones.

clone size,J gene,D gene,V gene,CDR3 DNA,CDR3 protein
-,TRBJ1-2,-,TRBV28,TGTGCCACCGTTAGGAACTATGGCTACACCTTC,CATVRNYGYTF
many,TRBJ2-3,TRBD2,TRBV29-1,TGCAGCCTCACTCCAGCGGGAGGCACAGATACGCAGTATTTT,CSLTPAGGTDTQYF
few,TRBJ2-3,-,TRBV20-1,TGCAGATGCGACGGGAAGGGCACAGATACGCAGTATTTT,CRCDGKGTDTQYF
many,TRBJ1-1,-,TRBV6-1,TGTGCCAGCATGCGGCCATGGGGGACTGAAGCTTTCTTT,CASMRPWGTEAFF
few,TRBJ2-1,-,TRBV6-5,TGTGCCAGCAGTTACTCGGGGACTCTCAATGAGCAGTTCTTC,CASSYSGTLNEQFF
-,TRBJ1-5,-,TRBV20-1,TGCAGCGCGGAGGGGACGAACAATCAGCCCCAGCATTTT,CSAEGTNNQPQHF
few,TRBJ1-2,-,TRBV5-1,TGCGCCAGCAGCTTGAATTCGGGGGGGAAAGCTAACTATGGCTACACCTTC,CASSLNSGGKANYGYTF
many,TRBJ2-2,TRBD1,TRBV20-1,TGCAGTGCAAGAGGGGACAGGGGAACCGGGGAGCTGTTTTTT,CSARGDRGTGELFF
few,TRBJ1-5,-,TRBV4-2,TGTGCCAGCAGCCAAGACCCCTTCCCCAATCAGCCCCAGCATTTT,CASSQDPFPNQPQHF
few,TRBJ2-3,-,TRBV6-1,TGTGCCAGCAGCCTCGTCGGGGGCCGCATGGCGGCAGATACGCAGTATTTT,CASSLVGGRMAADTQYF
once,TRBJ2-3,-,TRBV28,TGTGCCAGCAGAGTAGACGGGAGTGATACGCAGTATTTT,CASRVDGSDTQYF
-,TRBJ2-2,-,TRBV7-7,TGTGCTAGCAGCTTAATTGAGGCCGGGGAGCTGTTTTTT,CASSLIEAGELFF
many,TRBJ2-3,-,TRBV5-1,TGTGCCAGCAGCTTAACCACAGATACGCAGTATTTT,CASSLTTDTQYF
few,TRBJ1-2,TRBD1,TRBV7-2,TGTGCCAGCAGCGCCGGGCTGACAGGGGCGGGCTATGGCTACACCTTC,CASSAGLTGAGYGYTF
-,TRBJ1-1,-,TRBV11-2,TGTGCCAGCAGCTTAGGGTTGGGCAGGGATAACACTGAAGCTTTCTTT,CASSLGLGRDNTEAFF
-,TRBJ2-7,TRBD2,TRBV7-2,TGTGCCAGCAGCTTACAGAGCGGGAGGGCTTACGAGCAGTACTTC,CASSLQSGRAYEQYF
few,TRBJ1-2,TRBD1,TRBV7-2,TGTGCCAGCAGCTTCTCCGGACAGGGGATCCTTGGGTCCTTC,CASSFSGQGILGSF
few,TRBJ2-2,TRBD1,TRBV5-1,TGCGCCAGCAGCGGGACAGGGGAACCCGGGGAGCTGTTTTTT,CASSGTGEPGELFF
many,TRBJ2-7,-,TRBV10-3,TGTGCCATCACCAGCCAGGCCTCCTACGAGCAGTACTTC,CAITSQASYEQYF
-,TRBJ2-7,TRBD2,TRBV10-3,TGTGCCATCAGTGGGACTAGAGCCTACGAGCAGTACTTC,CAISGTRAYEQYF
many,TRBJ1-2,-,TRBV7-2,TGCGCCAGCAGCTTGGCTGGAGGCGGCTACACCTTC,CASSLAGGGYTF
-,TRBJ1-4,-,TRBV7-2,TGTGCCAGCAGCGGACGACACGCAACTAATGAAAAACTGTTTTTT,CASSGRHATNEKLFF
few,TRBJ1-6,TRBD1,TRBV28,TGTGCCAGCAGTTCCCCCGCAGGGGGGAATTCACCCCTCCACTTT,CASSSPAGGNSPLHF
-,TRBJ1-1,TRBD1,TRBV5-1,TGCGCCAGCAGGGTACAGGGGGTGGACACTGAAGCTTTCTTT,CASRVQGVDTEAFF
many,TRBJ2-5,TRBD2,TRBV5-1,TGCGCCAGCAGCTTTACCAGCGGGAGTGGAGAGACCCAGTACTTC,CASSFTSGSGETQYF
few,TRBJ2-7,TRBD1,TRBV7-2,TGTGCCAGCAGCTACGACAGGGGAATCGCGTCCTACGAGCAGTACTTC,CASSYDRGIASYEQYF
-,TRBJ1-6,-,TRBV5-4,TGTGCCAGCAGCTCCCCCCGGACTGAGAATTCACCCCTCCACTTT,CASSSPRTENSPLHF
few,TRBJ1-1,TRBD1,TRBV7-2,TGTGCCAGCAGCTTACAGGGGGGGAGAGACACTGAAGCTTTCTTT,CASSLQGGRDTEAFF
few,TRBJ1-1,-,TRBV5-4,TGTGCCAGCAGCTTGAGTGCGAGAGGGGTTGCTGAAGCTTTCTTT,CASSLSARGVAEAFF
-,TRBJ1-1,-,TRBV27,TGTGCCAGCAGATTAGCTGACATGTATGAAGCTTTCTTT,CASRLADMYEAFF
-,TRBJ2-1,-,TRBV20-1,TGCAGTGCTAGAGCGGGACTTAACAATGAGCAGTTCTTC,CSARAGLNNEQFF
few,TRBJ2-7,-,TRBV2,TGTGCCAGCAGTGTATCGTTGGTCGAGCAGTACTTC,CASSVSLVEQYF
many,TRBJ1-1,-,TRBV20-1,TGCAGCGCATTGGGGAACACTGAAGCTTTCTTT,CSALGNTEAFF
-,TRBJ2-2,-,TRBV4-3,TGCGCCAGCAGCCAATACGGGGAGCTGTTTTTT,CASSQYGELFF
many,TRBJ1-1,-,TRBV5-1,TGCGCCAGCAGCAGGGGTGGGGGCACTGAAGCTTTCTTT,CASSRGGGTEAFF
few,TRBJ2-2,TRBD1,TRBV12-3/TRBV12-4,TGTGCCAGCAGTTCGAACAGGGGGGAAGAGGGCTACACCGGGGAGCTGTTTTTT,CASSSNRGEEGYTGELFF
few,TRBJ1-5,-,TRBV20-1,TGCAGGGCTAGACGACCACGGCCCCGGGCGCCCCAGCATTTT,CRARRPRPRAPQHF
-,TRBJ2-1,-,TRBV28,TGTGCCAGCAGCCTAGGAAGTGTAACTGAGCAGTTCTTC,CASSLGSVTEQFF
few,TRBJ1-6,-,TRBV10-3,TGTGCCATCAGTGCGTCAAGGCCCTCGAATAATTCACCCCTCCACTTT,CAISASRPSNNSPLHF
few,TRBJ2-3,TRBD2,TRBV20-1,TGCAGTGCTAGCACTCTAGCGGGCCGGGTCCCAGATACGCAGTATTTT,CSASTLAGRVPDTQYF
many,TRBJ2-2,-,TRBV20-1,TGCAGTGCAAACAGCCGGGGCCCCGACACCGGGGAGCTGTTTTTT,CSANSRGPDTGELFF
-,TRBJ2-7,TRBD1,TRBV15,TGTGCCACCAGCTTCCTACCGGGACAGTTCTACGAGCAGTACTTC,CATSFLPGQFYEQYF
-,TRBJ2-7,TRBD2,TRBV20-1,TGCTGTGCTAGAGATAAACTAGCGGGGGACTTTTCCTACGAGCAGTACTTC,CCARDKLAGDFSYEQYF
few,TRBJ1-1,-,TRBV5-6,TGTGCCAGCACCTTCGTAGTCGGCACTGAAGCTTTCTTT,CASTFVVGTEAFF
many,TRBJ2-3,TRBD2,TRBV20-1,TGCAGCGTAGCGGGAGGGGGCACAGATACGCAGTATTTT,CSVAGGGTDTQYF
few,TRBJ2-7,TRBD1,TRBV12-3/TRBV12-4,TGTGCCAGCAGTTTATACCCGGGACAGGGGGTTAGCGAGCAGTACTTC,CASSLYPGQGVSEQYF
few,TRBJ1-5,TRBD1,TRBV20-1,TGCAGTGCTAAAGGACAGGGTAATCAGCCCCAGCATTTT,CSAKGQGNQPQHF
many,TRBJ2-1,TRBD2,TRBV9,TGTGCCAGCAGTGTCGAGCCGGGAGGCAGTCCGTTCTTC,CASSVEPGGSPFF
many,TRBJ1-6,TRBD1,TRBV4-3,TGCGCCAGCAGCCAAGACGGACAGGGAAATTCACCCCTCCACTTT,CASSQDGQGNSPLHF
few,TRBJ2-7,-,TRBV29-1,TGCAGCGTTGAAGAGGAGGCGAGTCGGTACTTC,CSVEEEASRYF
many,TRBJ2-1,TRBD2,TRBV10-3,TGTGCCATCAGTGCCTTAGCTGCGGGGGTAGACAATGAGCAGTTCTTC,CAISALAAGVDNEQFF